This is a list of T cell receptor beta chains from one sample in a study of blood T cell repertoires in COVID-19. Sequencing was performed with immunoSEQ multiplex PCR; in TCRdb, only in-frame clones are kept and a portion is missing. The sample consists of tens of thousands of clones, approximately 90% of them appearing once. Sequencing used peripheral blood. These receptors were obtained from a man between 60 and 75 years old with active or convalescent COVID-19. Each CDR3 is given with its conserved first and last residue. A D gene is named only where the DNA matches it firmly. Expanded clones get a size class; other rows say once, few or many, or leave the size out.

v_gene	j_gene	abundance	d_gene	CDR3nt	CDR3aa
TRBV9	TRBJ2-1	NA	NA	TGTGCCAGCAGCCAATTAGTCTTTACAGGAGACAATGAGCAGTTCTTC	CASSQLVFTGDNEQFF
TRBV19	TRBJ1-1	NA	NA	TGTGCCAGTAGTCTAAAAAAACGGGGGAACACTGAAGCTTTCTTT	CASSLKKRGNTEAFF
TRBV28	TRBJ1-2	NA	NA	TGTGCCAGCTCCCGACAGTATGGCTACACCTTC	CASSRQYGYTF
TRBV29-1	TRBJ1-2	NA	TRBD1	TGCAGCGTTGATTTTGGCAGGGGGCGCAGTTGGGACTATGGCTACACCTTC	CSVDFGRGRSWDYGYTF
TRBV7-3	TRBJ2-1	NA	TRBD2	TGTGCCAGCAGCTCCTCCCAGACTAGCGGCCCGCCGGAGCAGTTCTTC	CASSSSQTSGPPEQFF
TRBV6-5	TRBJ1-3	NA	NA	TGTGCCAGCAGAATCTTTTTCTCCTTTGGAAACACCATATATTTT	CASRIFFSFGNTIYF
TRBV7-9	TRBJ2-1	NA	TRBD2	TGTGCCAGCAGCTTCAGGACTAGCGGGAGGGCTAATGAGCAGTTCTTC	CASSFRTSGRANEQFF
TRBV23-1	TRBJ1-1	NA	NA	TGCGCCAGCAGTCAACCTCAGGACGATTACGGACAAGAATTGAACACTGAAGCTTTCTTT	CASSQPQDDYGQELNTEAFF
TRBV7-2	TRBJ1-2	NA	NA	TGTGCCAGCAGCTCCGACACCCTCCGCTACACCTTC	CASSSDTLRYTF
TRBV28	TRBJ1-2	NA	NA	TGTGCCAGCAGTTCCCCAGTTCCCTATGGCTACACCTTC	CASSSPVPYGYTF
TRBV7-9	TRBJ2-3	NA	NA	TGTGCCAGCAGCTTAAACGACCAGGTGCAGTATTTT	CASSLNDQVQYF
TRBV6-4	TRBJ2-2	NA	NA	TGTGCCAGCAGTGGCCACACCGCCGGGGAGCTGTTTTTT	CASSGHTAGELFF
TRBV9	TRBJ1-4	NA	TRBD1	TGTGCCAGCAGCAGAGGGACAGAAGAAAAACTGTTTTTT	CASSRGTEEKLFF
TRBV19	TRBJ1-5	NA	TRBD1	TGTGCCAGTAGTGTGGGGACAGGGGCGGATCAGCCCCAGCATTTT	CASSVGTGADQPQHF
TRBV2	TRBJ2-1	NA	NA	TGTGCCAGCAGTGTCCTCATCGCAGGCTATAGCTCCTACAATGAGCAGTTCTTC	CASSVLIAGYSSYNEQFF
TRBV28	TRBJ2-2	NA	NA	TGTGCCAGCAGTTTCGGGGGCAGGGGGGATGCGACCGGGGAGCTGTTTTTT	CASSFGGRGDATGELFF
TRBV25-1	TRBJ1-1	once	NA	TGTGCCAGCAGTTTAATGTCGAACACTGAAGCTTTCTTT	CASSLMSNTEAFF
TRBV19	TRBJ1-3	NA	TRBD1	TGTGCCAGTACCTCCCAGGGGGCTGGAAACACCATATATTTT	CASTSQGAGNTIYF
TRBV5-1	TRBJ2-3	NA	TRBD1	TGCGCCAGCAGCCAACGGGGACAGGGGCAAAATACGCAGTATTTT	CASSQRGQGQNTQYF
TRBV6-6	TRBJ1-1	NA	TRBD1	TGTGCCAGCAGTCACCGACGACAGGGAAAAACTGAAGCTTTCTTT	CASSHRRQGKTEAFF
TRBV4-2	TRBJ2-3	once	TRBD2	TGTGCCAGCAGCCAAACTAGCGCTAGAGATACGCAGTATTTT	CASSQTSARDTQYF
TRBV5-1	TRBJ2-6	NA	NA	TGCGCCAGCAGCTTGGCAACAGGTTCTGGGGCCAACGTCCTGACTTTC	CASSLATGSGANVLTF
TRBV19	TRBJ1-2	NA	TRBD1	TGTGCCAGTAGTGGGACAGGGGGGCTCTATGGCTACACCTTC	CASSGTGGLYGYTF
TRBV6-5	TRBJ1-5	few	TRBD1	TGTGCCAGCGTTAGACCGGGACAGGGGGGTCAGCCCCAGCATTTT	CASVRPGQGGQPQHF
TRBV5-1	TRBJ2-1	NA	TRBD2	TGCGCCAGCAGCCAGGGACTAGGGAGGGGTGGTGAGCAGTTCTTC	CASSQGLGRGGEQFF
TRBV27	TRBJ2-2	NA	TRBD2	TGTGCCAGCAGTTTGCTAGCGGGAGCGCGAACCGGGGAGCTGTTTTTT	CASSLLAGARTGELFF
TRBV27	TRBJ2-1	NA	NA	TGTGCCAGCACCCCCGGGGGGCGCTCCTACAATGAGCAGTTCTTC	CASTPGGRSYNEQFF
TRBV6-5	TRBJ1-2	NA	TRBD1	TGTGCCAGCAGTTACTTTGACAGGGGGCACAGCTATGGCTACACCTTC	CASSYFDRGHSYGYTF
TRBV5-1	TRBJ2-5	few	NA	TGCGCCAGCAGCTTACAATACAGGGATGAGACCCAGTACTTC	CASSLQYRDETQYF
TRBV5-1	TRBJ2-7	NA	TRBD2	TGCGCCAGCAGCTTGAGTGCGGGGGGGCGGTACGAGCAGTACTTC	CASSLSAGGRYEQYF
TRBV2	TRBJ2-1	NA	TRBD2	TGTGCCAGGGGGACTAGCGGGGGCTACAATGAGCAGTTCTTC	CARGTSGGYNEQFF
TRBV11-2	TRBJ1-1	NA	NA	TGTGCCAGCAGCTTGGGCCACACTGAAGCTTTCTTT	CASSLGHTEAFF
TRBV18	TRBJ1-5	NA	NA	TGTGCCAGCTCACCGGCAGGGAATAGCAATCAGCCCCAGCATTTT	CASSPAGNSNQPQHF
TRBV3-1/TRBV3-2	TRBJ2-1	NA	TRBD1	TGTGCCAGCAGCCAAGGACAGGGGGCCAATGAGCAGTTCTTC	CASSQGQGANEQFF
TRBV24-1	TRBJ1-2	NA	NA	TGTGCCACCAGTGATGGTGGGAGGAACTATGGCTACACCTTC	CATSDGGRNYGYTF
TRBV20-1	TRBJ2-3	NA	NA	TGCAGCCAACAGGCAGATACGCAGTATTTT	CSQQADTQYF
TRBV19	TRBJ1-4	NA	TRBD1	TGTGCCAGTAGTATGGACAGGGGCGCAACTAATGAAAAACTGTTTTTT	CASSMDRGATNEKLFF
TRBV7-2	TRBJ2-4	NA	TRBD2	TGTGCCAGCAGCTTAGATTGGCTAGCGGGGGGTATGTACTTC	CASSLDWLAGGMYF
TRBV9	TRBJ2-1	NA	TRBD2	TGTGCCAGCAGCTCTCGGGGCGGCGGGGGCTCCTACAATGAGCAGTTCTTC	CASSSRGGGGSYNEQFF
TRBV5-1	TRBJ2-5	NA	TRBD1	TGCGCCAGCAGTTACCGAACAGGGGGAGGACAAGAGACCCAGTACTTC	CASSYRTGGGQETQYF
TRBV15	TRBJ2-1	NA	TRBD2	TGTGCCACCAGCCGCGGGGGAGCGGGGGCCTACAATGAGCAGTTCTTC	CATSRGGAGAYNEQFF